This passage covers 22 T cell receptor beta chains from one sample sequenced in a study of blood T cell repertoires in COVID-19. Clones were sequenced by immunoSEQ multiplex PCR, and TCRdb holds only the in-frame ones, with some missing. The repertoire holds a few hundred thousand clones, with about 87% as singletons. The sequenced material came from peripheral blood. The source of these receptors is a woman in her twenties or thirties who had recovered from COVID-19.

The V and J genes are TRBV9 and TRBJ2-4; perhaps TRBD2 as D (6 bases). The germline gives CDR1 SGDLS, CDR2 YYNGEE. The CDR3 runs 15 residues. Trimming took 3 bases from V and 8 from J, leaving 18 bases between them. The CDR3 protein is CASSERGAGFDIQYF. Here the CDR3 DNA reads TGTGCCAGCAGCGAGAGGGGAGCGGGCTTTGACATTCAGTACTTC.

The CDR3 here is CASSSHPQGSYNEQFF. CDR3 bases: TGTGCCAGCAGTTCCCACCCCCAGGGTAGCTACAATGAGCAGTTCTTC. This chain uses TRBV25-1 with TRBJ2-1; perhaps TRBD1 as D (5 bases). Germline CDR1 and CDR2: MGHDK and SYGVNS. The germline V and J ends were trimmed by 5 bases and 3 bases, with 17 bases remaining between them. This CDR3 contains 16 residues.

In nucleotides, the CDR3 is TGTGCCAGCAGGCCTATGAACACTGAAGCTTTCTTT. Translation gives CASRPMNTEAFF. V is TRBV21-1 and J is TRBJ1-1. TRBV21-1 represents a pseudogene. This CDR3 has 12 residues.

This clone has just one count. This chain connects TRBV7-2 to TRBJ2-3, with D tentatively TRBD2 (5 bases). CDR3 length equals 17 residues. V was cut by 3 bases and J by 1 base, with 17 bases left in between. Looked up from germline, CDR1 is SGHTA and CDR2 is FQGNSA. The DNA for the CDR3 is TGTGCCAGCAGCTTGGGCTTTGGGTGGGGAGGCACAGATACGCAGTATTTT. This gives the protein CASSLGFGWGGTDTQYF.

This chain connects TRBV9 to TRBJ1-1, with a weak D call TRBD1 (5 bases). Germline V lookup: CDR1 SGDLS, CDR2 YYNGEE. The CDR3 extends over 14 amino acids. The V gene lost 1 base and the J gene lost 4 bases, with 11 bases spanning the gap. The CDR3 DNA sequence: TGTGCCAGCAGCGTATCCAGGGTCGCCACTGAAGCTTTCTTT. Its translation is CASSVSRVATEAFF.

The gene calls are TRBV24-1 and TRBJ2-4; 8 nucleotides agree with TRBD1. Unmatched junction bases numbered 10, after V lost 3 bases and J lost 7 bases. Germline-derived CDR1 and CDR2 are KGHDR and SFDVKD. The CDR3 sequence is 16 residues long. This CDR3 reads CATSDPPGTGSNIQYF. The CDR3 nucleotides read TGTGCCACCAGTGATCCTCCAGGGACAGGCTCCAACATTCAGTACTTC.

V is TRBV7-3 and J is TRBJ2-5; D is perhaps TRBD2 (6 bases). This CDR3 is 14 amino acids long. Germline lookup yields CDR1 SGHTA and CDR2 FQGTGA. Trimming removed 4 bases from V and 5 bases from J, with 14 bases in between. CDR3 in DNA: TGTGCCAGCAGCTCGACTAGTCGGGGGGAGACCCAGTACTTC. Translated: CASSSTSRGETQYF.

The chain combines TRBV6-1 with TRBJ1-4; the D gene is possibly TRBD1 (5 bases). Trimming removed 2 bases at V and 4 bases at J, with 20 bases between. The CDR3 covers 18 residues. Per germline, CDR1 MNHNS and CDR2 SASEGT. CDR3 amino acids: CASSEPFQAGPHNEKLFF. The CDR3 DNA follows: TGTGCCAGCAGTGAACCCTTTCAGGCAGGGCCGCATAATGAAAAACTGTTTTTT.

This clone was observed once. This chain connects TRBV6-1 to TRBJ1-2, with 7 bases lining up with TRBD1. This CDR3 region has 15 residues. Trimming took 1 base from V and 3 from J; bases not matched to a gene: 5. Per germline, CDR1 MNHNS and CDR2 SASEGT. CDR3 residues: CASSEGGTAYYGYTF. The CDR3 DNA follows: TGTGCCAGCAGTGAAGGTGGGACAGCCTACTATGGCTACACCTTC.

The chain employs TRBV29-1 and TRBJ1-5; D might be TRBD1 (6 bases). The V end was cut by 6 bases, the J end by 1 base, with 10 bases between. Germline V gene lookup returns CDR1 SQVTM and CDR2 ANQGSEA. The CDR3 contains 13 residues. The CDR3 DNA is TGCAGCGTCAAGGGGGAAAGCAATCAGCCCCAGCATTTT. Translation gives CSVKGESNQPQHF.

The chain is built from TRBV30 and TRBJ1-3; unclear D gene. The CDR3 has 15 amino acids. The germline V gene has CDR1 GTSNPN and CDR2 SVGIG (reference sequence). Trimming removed 0 bases at V and 4 bases at J, with 13 bases between. The CDR3 DNA follows: TGTGCCTGGAGTGTTTTCCGGGAACGGGGAAACACCATATATTTT. Protein product: CAWSVFRERGNTIYF. Together with reference TRBV30 and TRBJ1-3, the CDR3 gives the full variable domain: SQTIHQWPATLVQPVGSPLSLECTVEGTSNPNLYWYRQAAGRGLQLLFYSVGIGQISSEVPQNLSASRPQDRQFILSSKKLLLSDSGFYLCAWSVFRERGNTIYFGEGSWLTVV.

The rearrangement joins TRBV5-1 to TRBJ1-5; 7 bases fit TRBD1. Germline assignment: CDR1 SGHRS and CDR2 YFSETQ. V shed 4 bases, J shed 6 bases, and the junction held 7 bases outside the gene matches. The CDR3 runs to 14 residues. In nucleotides, the CDR3 is TGCGCCAGCAGCCCGGGACAGACCGGTCAGCCCCAGCATTTT. It yields the protein CASSPGQTGQPQHF. Based on the CDR3 plus reference TRBV5-1 and TRBJ1-5, the full variable domain is KAGVTQTPRYLIKTRGQQVTLSCSPISGHRSVSWYQQTPGQGLQFLFEYFSETQRNKGNFPGRFSGRQFSNSRSEMNVSTLELGDSALYLCASSPGQTGQPQHFGDGTRLSIL.

V is TRBV9 and J is TRBJ1-1; D is undetermined. The germline CDR1 and CDR2 sequences are SGDLS and YYNGEE. V lost 2 bases, J lost 4 bases, and 12 bases lay in between. This CDR3 region has 14 residues. CDR3 nucleotide sequence: TGTGCCAGCAGCGTGGCGGCGGAACGCACTGAAGCTTTCTTT. It specifies CASSVAAERTEAFF. Looking up the rest from reference TRBV9 and TRBJ1-1 gives the full variable domain: DSGVTQTPKHLITATGQRVTLRCSPRSGDLSVYWYQQSLDQGLQFLIQYYNGEERAKGNILERFSAQQFPDLHSELNLSSLELGDSALYFCASSVAAERTEAFFGQGTRLTVV.

The chain combines TRBV12-3 or TRBV12-4 with TRBJ1-4; D may be TRBD1 (5 bases). This CDR3 is built from 13 residues. The V and J ends lost 1 base and 8 bases respectively, with 8 bases between them. Here the CDR3 DNA reads TGTGCCAGCAGTTTAGATCAGGGAGAAAAACTGTTTTTT. It is translated as CASSLDQGEKLFF.

The chain has TRBV21-1 and TRBJ1-1; TRBD1, the table's D call, lacks a check against the DNA. TRBV21-1 is a listed pseudogene. This CDR3 is built from 17 residues. The CDR3 reads CASSKGKAGLGNTEAFF. The CDR3 coding sequence is TGTGCCAGCAGCAAAGGGAAGGCAGGCCTGGGGAACACTGAAGCTTTCTTT.

This clone was seen a single time. CDR3: CATLGPRTGGNEQYF. In DNA, the CDR3 is TGTGCCACACTGGGGCCGCGGACAGGGGGTAACGAGCAGTACTTC. The chain uses TRBV6-6 and TRBJ2-7, with 10 bases matching TRBD1. Germline loops: CDR1 MNHNY, CDR2 SVGAGI (reference sequence). The CDR3 spans 15 residues. V lost 10 bases, J lost 5 bases, and 14 bases stayed unmatched.

The gene calls are TRBV7-6 and TRBJ2-2; 7 nucleotides align to TRBD1. There are 17 residues in the CDR3. Per germline, CDR1 SGHVS and CDR2 FNYEAQ. J lost 4 bases, V lost 0 bases, and 8 bases had no gene match. The CDR3, as DNA: TGTGCCAGCAGCTTAGCGTTGTACAGGGGAAGCACCGGGGAGCTGTTTTTT. Translation: CASSLALYRGSTGELFF.

The V call is TRBV7-9, the J call TRBJ2-1; D uncertain. Deletions cut 5 bases from V and 4 bases from J, with 15 bases between. CDR1 SEHNR and CDR2 FQNEAQ come from the germline V gene (reference sequence). This CDR3 has 15 residues. The CDR3 DNA is TGTGCCAGCAGCCTATTACGGAGTACGTACAATGAGCAGTTCTTC. It codes for CASSLLRSTYNEQFF.

This rearrangement joins TRBV4-2 to TRBJ1-4, with D unresolved. The CDR3 loop spans 17 amino acids. Germline values: CDR1 LGHNA, CDR2 YNFKEQ. With 2 bases removed from V and 8 bases from J, the gap between germline ends came to 21 bases. The CDR3 loop is CASSQKFEGLGGEKLFF. CDR3 nucleotides: TGTGCCAGCAGCCAAAAGTTCGAGGGCCTGGGCGGGGAAAAACTGTTTTTT.

In DNA, the CDR3 is TGTGCCAGCAGTTTATACGACAGGAAAGTCTACACCTTC. Residues: CASSLYDRKVYTF. V is TRBV28 and J is TRBJ1-2, with a tentative D call TRBD1 (6 bases). The CDR3 has 13 residues. The ends were cut back, 1 base at V and 10 bases at J, with 13 bases in the middle. CDR1 and CDR2 from the germline V gene are MDHEN and SYDVKM.

This chain connects TRBV9 to TRBJ1-1; tentatively, D is TRBD1 (5 bases). CDR3 length: 12 amino acids. The germline V and J ends were trimmed by 4 bases and 7 bases, with 11 bases remaining between them. The germline V gene has CDR1 SGDLS and CDR2 YYNGEE. CDR3 bases: TGTGCCAGCAGCCCCCGTCAGGGTGAAGCTTTCTTT. Protein: CASSPRQGEAFF.

This clone was seen once. This rearrangement joins TRBV7-3 to TRBJ2-3, with D possibly matching TRBD2 (5 bases). Germline V gene lookup returns CDR1 SGHTA and CDR2 FQGTGA. The CDR3 runs 18 residues. V was cut by 6 bases and J by 6 bases, with 28 bases left in between. Here the CDR3 reads CASSYYGGPRVTRDTQYF. The CDR3 region has the DNA TGTGCCAGCAGTTATTACGGAGGTCCGAGGGTGACCAGGGATACGCAGTATTTT.